Below are 21 T cell receptor beta chains sequenced from a single sample in a study of CXCR3-negative and CXCR3-positive naive CD8 T cells. Carrying UMI labels, the TRB cDNA libraries were prepared through 5' RACE. Following a re-call of the 5' RACE reads, TCRdb has one entry per CDR3 protein and lacks DNA. The record lists about 150,000 distinct CDR3 sequences, of which the ten most abundant hold around 0.44%. Findings and caveats of the study: Greater hydrophobicity was found in TRB CDR3s of CXCR3-positive naive cells than of CXCR3-negative naive cells.

Their specific antigens are unknown. The specimen sequenced was naive CXCR3+ CD8+ T cells from blood. Noted subset: CD45RO-CCR7+CD27+CD95- naive CD8+ T cells expressing CXCR3 (TNR3+). The receptors were gathered from a human donor in good health. Some clones in this sample may be carry-over from other donors' samples.

This chain's CDR3 is CASSPAVRSAPGGEEQYF. This rearrangement joins TRBV28 to TRBJ2-7; lacking DNA, the TRBD2 call made by TCRdb goes unchecked. CDR3 length: 18 amino acids. Germline V CDR1 and CDR2: MDHEN, SYDVKM. Full variable domain (missing parts from reference TRBV28 and TRBJ2-7): DVKVTQSSRYLVKRTGEKVFLECVQDMDHENMFWYRQDPGLGLRLIYFSYDVKMKEKGDIPEGYSVSREKKERFSLILESASTNQTSMYLCASSPAVRSAPGGEEQYFGPGTRLTVT.

The rearrangement links TRBV10-3 to TRBJ1-3; TCRdb outputs TRBD1, but without DNA this stays unchecked. Germline CDR1 ENHRY, CDR2 SYGVKD. The CDR3 covers 15 residues. The CDR3 sequence: CAVILRDTGGNTIYF.

J is TRBJ2-5 and V is TRBV24-1; without DNA, the TCRdb call of TRBD2 cannot be checked. The CDR3 totals 14 residues. CDR1 is KGHDR, CDR2 SFDVKD, per germline. This chain's CDR3 is CATSDLSGQETQYF.

The gene calls are TRBV6-2 or TRBV6-3 and TRBJ2-5; TCRdb reports TRBD2, a call that lacks DNA to check it against. Germline V gene data show CDR1 as MNHEY and CDR2 as SVGEGT. The CDR3 sequence is 16 residues long. The chain's CDR3 is CASSPLGLAVQETQYF.

The gene calls are TRBV28 and TRBJ2-1. Germline V gene sequence: CDR1 MDHEN, CDR2 SYDVKM. This CDR3 is 13 amino acids long. The CDR3 protein is CASSLRPSNEQFF.

The chain recombines TRBV4-2 with TRBJ2-7; TCRdb's D call, TRBD1, is unchecked because there is no DNA. The CDR3 runs to 15 residues. CDR1 and CDR2 (germline): LGHNA, YNFKEQ. The chain's CDR3 is CASSPRQGRNYEQYF.

The J gene is TRBJ2-7, the V gene TRBV28. The CDR3 covers 14 residues. The germline CDR1 and CDR2 sequences are MDHEN and SYDVKM. The CDR3 protein is CASSLRIAAHEQYF.

The chain combines TRBV25-1 with TRBJ2-7; without DNA, the TCRdb call of TRBD1 cannot be checked. This CDR3 has 12 amino acids. From germline, CDR1 is MGHDK and CDR2 SYGVNS. CDR3 amino acids: CASSDPGNEQYF.

The chain has TRBV12-3 or TRBV12-4 and TRBJ1-2. This CDR3 has 14 residues. CDR3 region: CASSLTSFGDGYTF.

The chain uses TRBV13 and TRBJ2-2; TCRdb lists TRBD1, though no DNA is available to test this call. Germline CDR1 reads PRHDT; CDR2 reads FYEKMQ (reference sequence). This CDR3 region has 15 residues. This CDR3 reads CASSPPSGNTGELFF.

The V and J genes are TRBV4-1 and TRBJ2-7; TCRdb indicates TRBD1, and absent DNA this call remains unverified. CDR3 size: 16 residues. Germline V gene lookup returns CDR1 MGHRA and CDR2 YSYEKL. The CDR3 sequence: CASSLFGNPGDNEQYF.

The chain links TRBV7-7 to TRBJ2-7; without DNA, the TCRdb call of TRBD1 cannot be checked. CDR3 length equals 13 residues. Germline V gives CDR1 SSHAT, CDR2 FNYEAQ (reference sequence). The CDR3 sequence: CASSPTGGSEQYF.

J is TRBJ2-7 and V is TRBV28; TCRdb indicates TRBD2, and absent DNA this call remains unverified. CDR1 is MDHEN, CDR2 SYDVKM, per germline. This CDR3 region has 12 residues. CDR3 sequence reads: CASTRSGHEQYF.

This chain joins TRBV28 and TRBJ1-5; lacking DNA, the TRBD1 call made by TCRdb goes unchecked. The CDR3 totals 14 residues. CDR1 MDHEN and CDR2 SYDVKM come from the germline V gene. CDR3 loop: CASSFGQGNQPQHF.

This chain connects TRBV12-3 or TRBV12-4 to TRBJ2-5; no DNA is available, so the TRBD1 call from TCRdb remains unchecked. This CDR3 is built from 15 residues. The CDR3 here is CASSAAGSGGETQYF.

V gene TRBV28 combines with J gene TRBJ1-1; lacking DNA, the TRBD1 call made by TCRdb goes unchecked. Germline V gene lookup returns CDR1 MDHEN and CDR2 SYDVKM. The CDR3 spans 16 residues. The CDR3 region is CASSFRPTGANTEAFF.

The chain couples TRBV5-1 to TRBJ2-3; lacking DNA, the TRBD2 call made by TCRdb goes unchecked. Germline CDR1 reads SGHRS; CDR2 reads YFSETQ. CDR3 length equals 16 residues. CDR3 sequence: CASSQLAGDYTDTQYF.

CDR3 loop: CASRPSGGPTGELFF. The rearrangement links TRBV28 to TRBJ2-2; TCRdb's D gene call, TRBD1, goes unchecked for lack of DNA. The CDR3 extends over 15 amino acids. Looked up from germline, CDR1 is MDHEN and CDR2 is SYDVKM.

The chain recombines TRBV7-8 with TRBJ2-1; absent DNA, TCRdb's TRBD1 call cannot be checked. The germline V gene encodes CDR1 SGHVS and CDR2 FQNEAQ. The CDR3 covers 13 residues. The CDR3 region is CASSLFPGGEQFF.

The CDR3 reads CASSSRPTFATEAFF. The chain couples TRBV12-3 or TRBV12-4 to TRBJ1-1. The CDR3 is made up of 15 amino acids.

The J gene is TRBJ2-1, the V gene TRBV5-4. Per germline, CDR1 SGHNT and CDR2 YYREEE (reference sequence). The CDR3 runs 15 residues. CDR3 sequence reads: CACSPQMSSYNEQFF.